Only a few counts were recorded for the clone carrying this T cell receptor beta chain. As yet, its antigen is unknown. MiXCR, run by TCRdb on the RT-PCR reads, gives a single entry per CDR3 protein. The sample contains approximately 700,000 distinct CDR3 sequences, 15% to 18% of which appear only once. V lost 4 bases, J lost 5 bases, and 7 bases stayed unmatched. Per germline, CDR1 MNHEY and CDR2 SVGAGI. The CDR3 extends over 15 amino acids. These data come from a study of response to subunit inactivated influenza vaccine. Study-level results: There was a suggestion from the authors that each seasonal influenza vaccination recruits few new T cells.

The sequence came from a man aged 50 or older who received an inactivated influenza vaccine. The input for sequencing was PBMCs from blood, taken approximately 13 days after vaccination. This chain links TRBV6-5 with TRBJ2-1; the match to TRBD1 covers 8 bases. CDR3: CASSFGQGRNNEQFF. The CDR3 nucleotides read TGTGCCAGCAGTTTTGGACAGGGTAGGAACAATGAGCAGTTCTTC.